The clone carrying this TCR beta chain occurred a few times. Original analysis: Reference gene primer amplification gave nucleated cell count estimates. Libraries were prepared by immunoSEQ multiplex PCR; TCRdb keeps only in-frame clonotypes and omits some of them. V and J calls and clone size are those listed in that table; D and trimming were worked out from the DNA. The data hold 100,000 to 150,000 clones, with 75% to 85% observed a single time. These data come from a study of blood T cell repertoires in COVID-19. Background on the study: Italy, Spain and the United States were the sources of the convalescent and acute COVID-19 samples. PBMCs, B-cell-depleted T cells, or T cells were the source of the cDNA or gDNA that made up the material.

This CDR3 has 20 amino acids. This TCR came from a woman in her forties or fifties with acute or convalescent COVID-19. The chain employs TRBV21-1 and TRBJ2-2; TRBD1 is taken as the D call from the table, unchecked against the DNA. TRBV21-1 is listed as a pseudogene. The sequencing input was peripheral blood. The CDR3 loop reads CASSKDREHLSRIRTGELFF. For the CDR3, the DNA is TGTGCCAGCAGCAAAGACAGGGAGCACTTATCTCGGATCCGCACCGGGGAGCTGTTTTTT.